This record covers a single T cell receptor (beta chain). Its antigen is not yet known. Within one base of it there is no much larger clone, and no base qualities were kept. The entry originates in a study of cytomegalovirus exposure and HLA in healthy donors (dated by TCRdb to between 2016 and 2019). As for the study more broadly: In an earlier analysis of approximately 640 of the donors, 276 Gb of sequence data and 90 million to 130 million unique TCR beta sequences from roughly 200 million T cells were reported. Approximately 300 gigabases of sequencing data and 80 million or so unique TCR sequences were included in an early release covering over 600 HLA-typed donors. Among the roughly 430 genotyped donors, 81% belonged to the genetic ancestry cluster associated with self-reported Caucasian donors. The study was designed to test whether signatures of past pathogen exposure could be identified by cataloging public T cell receptors. The T cell repertoires of 670 or so subjects were profiled by immunosequencing and related to cytomegalovirus serostatus. A separate validation cohort of 100 to 150 different subjects was used in addition to the approximately 700-subject first cohort. To predict cytomegalovirus infection status, the study brought together high-throughput TCR immunosequencing, statistical association of individual TCRs with disease status, and machine learning. A later analysis re-analyzed previously published TCR beta repertoires from 666 donors and added high-resolution HLA genotyping to study TCR occurrence patterns. In the later analysis, no new phenotypic data were used to find candidate immune exposures; instead, reliance was placed on TCR beta sequences and their occurrence across donors. To decide whether each TCR beta V gene segment behaved as functional or pseudogenic, an earlier analysis of 587 of the donors relied on high-throughput TCR beta sequencing. Donor age, sex, ethnicity and CMV serostatus were compiled alongside the repertoire data. A later genetic analysis took genome-wide SNP genotypes for about 65% of the roughly 670 donors and used that subset as a discovery cohort. Every repertoire in the discovery cohort had been generated on one and the same sequencing platform. Both class I and class II loci were covered by HLA typing, at four-digit resolution. Typing coverage differed by locus: A, B, C, DRB1 and DQB1 were typed in roughly 620-640 donors, DQA1 in roughly 510, DPA1 in roughly 590, and DPB1 in around 440. Because of strong linkage in the cohort, roughly 5 DR-DQ haplotypes were treated as single units for association and clustering. Among roughly 370 genotyped donors of the cohort, an average of roughly 240,000 unique TCR beta nucleotide sequences were sequenced per donor, roughly a sixth of them non-productive. Here is what the overall study found, with its caveats: A later analysis found that TCR association rates varied across HLA loci, with DRB1 alleles showing the most associated TCRs and HLA-C alleles the fewest. Across donors, most TCR sequences were observed very rarely, whereas some public TCRs were present in many individuals. The only immune exposure information available for the cohort was CMV serostatus. A later analysis reported that several top co-occurrence clusters appeared linked to parvovirus B19, influenza, CMV and Epstein-Barr virus. According to a later genetic analysis, donors in an Asian-associated ancestry cluster had fewer N-insertions in productive TCRs than the roughly 700-donor mean. Because counts were too low, seventeen rarely observed V segments, including chromosome 9 orphons, were excluded from the earlier analysis of roughly 580 of the donors. In a later analysis, most CMV-associated TCR beta chains were found to appear HLA-restricted, with HLA associations seemingly driven largely by CMV exposure. At a false discovery rate of 0.05, a later analysis linked 15,000 to 20,000 TCR beta sequences to specific HLA alleles. A further reported finding was that TCR beta sequences accurately predicted the HLA-A and HLA-B alleles for most subjects in the first cohort. HLA typing was unavailable for some donors at each locus, so association tests used only the typed subset. In a later analysis, HLA-associated TCR beta chains showed more clonal expansion and lower generation probabilities than non-associated chains that were equally common. In vitro tests confirmed that a few of the cytomegalovirus-associated TCR beta chains recognize cytomegalovirus antigens. A total of fewer than 200 TCR beta chains were listed by the study as associated with cytomegalovirus. In an earlier analysis of 587 of the donors, most TCR beta V segments appeared in productive rearrangements about 87% or about 30% of the time, broadly matching IMGT annotations. V-gene and J-gene trimming of TCR beta chains was associated with a missense DCLRE1C variant in a later genetic analysis, and the association was replicated in an independent cohort. The authors suggested that the approach could potentially be generalized to other disease states and immunological phenotypes. Only TCR beta chains were sequenced in this cohort, and the absence of alpha or paired-chain data limited detectable features. The presence/absence analyses assumed that sequencing depth was roughly uniform across donors, and that assumption may not be true. The classifier was reported to diagnose cytomegalovirus status with high specificity and sensitivity in both the original and validation cohorts. The 87-base-pair reads could not distinguish some IMGT-functional V segments, including TRBV6-2 and TRBV6-3, so those segments were excluded. A cluster of highly shared sequence variants was judged likely to be a technical artifact of the sequencing pipeline. Assigning TCR associations to individual alleles was difficult when HLA alleles, especially DR and DQ, strongly co-occurred. Correlated functional status among segregating V segments might reflect linkage disequilibrium, but an unknown experimental factor could not be ruled out.

Inclusive of the bounding cysteine and phenylalanine, the CDR3 is 12 residues long. Kept here is only the CDR3 DNA, which spans 36 bases and is read in frame from base 1. Trimming costs V 5 bases and J 11 bases, and their ends lie 13 bases apart. Taken from the germline V gene, the CDR1 and CDR2 loops are SGHTA and FQGNSA. The method was the immunoSEQ multiplex PCR assay. The multiplex PCR relied on a mix of 60 forward primers for TCR Vbeta segments and 13 reverse primers for TCR Jbeta segments. The CDR3 region of rearranged TCR beta genes was amplified from genomic DNA by a multiplex PCR assay. On the Illumina HiSeq System, the amplified TCR beta libraries were sequenced as 87-base-pair reads. The study's own analysis went as follows. In a later analysis, around 80 million unique TCR beta chains were counted across the approximately 670 repertoires, and around 10 million of these chains were shared by at least two donors. Raw reads were error-corrected and collapsed into unique sequences by a nearest-neighbor algorithm in which closely related sequences were merged to remove PCR and sequencing errors. V, D and J gene segments were assigned by aligning CDR3 sequences to IMGT reference sequences. For a sequence to be retained, a match of at least six nucleotides was required to both a V gene segment and a J gene segment. Rearrangements were called productive when the CDR3 lacked stop codons and stayed in frame with V and J; all others were non-productive. CDR3 was defined by IMGT convention, running from the second conserved V-encoded cysteine to the conserved J-encoded phenylalanine. Sequences without an unambiguous match to a single V gene segment were excluded from the earlier analysis of 587 of the donors. An earlier analysis of about 590 of the donors classified V segments as functional when productive rearrangements were above 56.7% and as segregating when the standard deviation between donors was above 5%. To diagnose cytomegalovirus status from the catalog of TCR beta chain sequences, a statistical classification framework was built. A later analysis assigned V and J genes by comparing TCR nucleotide sequences with IMGT/GENE-DB human TR gene sequences. The TCRdist pipeline was used in a later analysis to assign CDR3 sequences and most-parsimonious VDJ recombination scenarios. In a later analysis, every TCR beta chain was defined by the combination of its CDR3 amino acid sequence and its V-gene family, and reads without a unique V-gene family were dropped. As a way to deal with suspected cross-contamination and a sequencing artifact, a later analysis dropped 450 to 700 nucleotide sequences that were highly shared and had low generation probability. In a later analysis, a clonal expansion index for each public chain was calculated from normalized within-repertoire ranks of inferred template counts. Generation probabilities in a later analysis came from a VDJ recombination model fitted to out-of-frame rearrangements, and those results were checked against IGoR. A later analysis scored TCR-TCR, TCR-HLA and TCR-CMV co-occurrence with hypergeometric tests, applying a repertoire-size bias correction to TCR pairs. In a later analysis, false discovery rates were estimated by permuting HLA or CMV assignments 20 times. In a later analysis, co-occurring TCRs were grouped using DBSCAN, with TCRdist sequence similarity added in when clustering inside HLA-allele-positive subsets. Repertoires with fewer than 30,000 or more than 120,000 public chains were left out of co-occurrence clustering, as were four to six repertoires with anomalous nucleotide sharing. TCRdb holds this immuneACCESS table with in-frame rearrangements only. Some clones are missing; in checked studies, unresolved V genes explain under half, and the rest has no known cause. V and J calls and clone size are those listed in that table; D and trimming were worked out from the DNA. This sample holds roughly 160,000 clones; approximately 80% were observed only once. The top ten constitute about 4.5% of the sample.

The cohort comprised 710 or so healthy bone marrow donors. Cohort members were all nominally healthy when sampled, although unrecorded immune exposures were likely present. The donor was CMV seronegative and was included in the group of approximately 350 seronegative cohort members. Each donor provided a peripheral blood sample, and peripheral blood mononuclear cells were used for TCR beta sequencing. Genomic DNA was extracted from the blood cell samples with the Qiagen DNeasy Blood Extraction Kit. This TCR derives from a man aged 35-49 years in good health and CMV-seronegative. The chain is made from TRBV7-2 and TRBJ1-5; possibly the D gene is TRBD1, per 5 matching bases. The sequenced sample was PBMCs. The CDR3 reads CASSPRAGAQHF. The nucleotide sequence is given as TGTGCCAGCAGCCCTCGAGCGGGGGCCCAGCATTTT.